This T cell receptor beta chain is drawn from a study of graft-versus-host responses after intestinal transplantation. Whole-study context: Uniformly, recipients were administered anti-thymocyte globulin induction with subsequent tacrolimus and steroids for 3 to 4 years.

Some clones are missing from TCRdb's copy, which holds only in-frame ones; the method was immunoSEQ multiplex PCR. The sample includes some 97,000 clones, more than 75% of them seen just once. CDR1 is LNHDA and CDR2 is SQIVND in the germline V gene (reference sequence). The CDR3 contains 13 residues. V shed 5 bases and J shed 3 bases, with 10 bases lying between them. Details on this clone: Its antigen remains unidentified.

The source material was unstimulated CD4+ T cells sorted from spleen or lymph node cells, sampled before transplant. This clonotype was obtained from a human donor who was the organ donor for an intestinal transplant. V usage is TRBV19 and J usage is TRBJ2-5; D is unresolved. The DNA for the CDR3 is TGTGCCAGTAGTTCTCAGCGCAAAGAGACCCAGTACTTC. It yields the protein CASSSQRKETQYF.